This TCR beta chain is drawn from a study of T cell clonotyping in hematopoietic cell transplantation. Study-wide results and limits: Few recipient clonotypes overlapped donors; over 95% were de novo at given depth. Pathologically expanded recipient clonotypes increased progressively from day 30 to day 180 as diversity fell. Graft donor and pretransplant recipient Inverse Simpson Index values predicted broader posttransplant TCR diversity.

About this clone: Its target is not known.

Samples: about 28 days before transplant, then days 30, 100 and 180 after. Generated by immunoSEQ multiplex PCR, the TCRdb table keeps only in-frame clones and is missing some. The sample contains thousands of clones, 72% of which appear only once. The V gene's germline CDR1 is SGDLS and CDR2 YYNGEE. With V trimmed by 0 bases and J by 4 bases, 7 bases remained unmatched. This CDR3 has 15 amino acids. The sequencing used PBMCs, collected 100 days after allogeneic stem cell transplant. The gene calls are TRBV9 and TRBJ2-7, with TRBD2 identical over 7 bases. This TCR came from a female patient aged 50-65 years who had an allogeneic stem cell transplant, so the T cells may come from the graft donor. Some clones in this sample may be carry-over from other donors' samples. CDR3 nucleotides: TGTGCCAGCAGCGTAGACTTAGCGGGCCCTTACGAGCAGTACTTC. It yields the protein CASSVDLAGPYEQYF.